A single sample is the source of the 27 T cell receptor beta chains below, sequenced in a study of beta chain features in type 1 diabetes. General observations from the study: Shortening that was moderate but significant affected the TCRB CDR3s of Type 1 diabetes patients in all four CD4+ subsets.

Every isolated RNA sample was fully reverse transcribed, so sequencing captured expressed TCRB transcripts. Here immunoSEQ multiplex PCR was the method, and the copy in TCRdb shows in-frame clones only, minus some. Of some 270,000 clones listed, roughly a tenth were seen once; the top ten hold around 0.015%. Their specific antigens are unknown. Input material: naive CD4+ T cells from blood. All receptors derive from a man aged 25-40 years with type 1 diabetes.

The rearrangement uses TRBV11-3 and TRBJ2-7; 9 positions agree with TRBD1. The trim removed 2 bases at V and 2 bases at J, leaving 4 bases unmatched. The V gene's germline CDR1 is SGHNT and CDR2 YENEEA. CDR3 length: 15 amino acids. The CDR3 loop reads CASSLRTGDPYEQYF. For the CDR3, the DNA is TGTGCCAGCAGCTTACGGACAGGGGATCCCTACGAGCAGTACTTC.

V is TRBV6-1 and J is TRBJ2-4, with D perhaps matching TRBD2 (5 bases). The CDR3 spans 15 residues. V shed 6 bases and J shed 0 bases, with 12 bases lying between them. Germline V gene lookup returns CDR1 MNHNS and CDR2 SASEGT. CDR3 DNA: TGTGCCAGCAGGTACATCGGGATAGCCAAAAACATTCAGTACTTC. Its protein product is CASRYIGIAKNIQYF.

The genes are TRBV9 and TRBJ1-6, with D possibly TRBD1 on 6 matching bases. Trimming took 3 bases from V and 14 from J, leaving 12 bases between them. There are 12 residues in the CDR3. Germline V gene sequence: CDR1 SGDLS, CDR2 YYNGEE. CDR3 bases: TGTGCCAGCAGCGCACCACAGGGAACCCTCCACTTT. It specifies CASSAPQGTLHF.

This clone was recorded a few times. J is TRBJ2-1 and V is TRBV30; tentatively, D is TRBD1 (5 bases). The length of the CDR3 is 13 residues. CDR1 is GTSNPN and CDR2 is SVGIG in the germline V gene (reference sequence). V was trimmed by 3 bases and J by 7 bases, leaving 13 bases between them. The DNA for the CDR3 is TGTGCCTGGAGGCAAGGGGTTGATAATGAGCAGTTCTTC. It encodes CAWRQGVDNEQFF. The whole variable domain, filled in from reference TRBV30 and TRBJ2-1, reads SQTIHQWPATLVQPVGSPLSLECTVEGTSNPNLYWYRQAAGRGLQLLFYSVGIGQISSEVPQNLSASRPQDRQFILSSKKLLLSDSGFYLCAWRQGVDNEQFFGPGTRLTVL.

The chain is built from TRBV9 and TRBJ2-5, with 15 bases aligning to TRBD2. CDR1 is SGDLS and CDR2 is YYNGEE in the germline V gene. J gave up 5 bases and V 4 bases, and 6 bases lay outside the gene matches. The length of the CDR3 is 16 residues. Here the CDR3 DNA reads TGTGCCAGCAGCCCGGGACTAGCGGGGGGAGGGGAGACCCAGTACTTC. Its translation: CASSPGLAGGGETQYF.

This sequence joins TRBV30 and TRBJ1-2, with D tentatively TRBD1 (5 bases). The CDR3 is 13 amino acids. Germline V lookup: CDR1 GTSNPN, CDR2 SVGIG (reference sequence). Trimming removed 2 bases from V and 8 bases from J, with 15 bases in between. The CDR3 nucleotides are TGTGCCTGGAGTCCCAGGGAGGTTTCGGGCTACACCTTC. It encodes CAWSPREVSGYTF.

The V gene is TRBV2, the J gene TRBJ1-1; TRBD1 is a possible D gene (6 bases). The V end lost 7 bases, the J end lost 3 bases, and 9 bases lay between the germline ends. Per germline, CDR1 SNHLY and CDR2 FYNNEI. The CDR3 is made up of 12 amino acids. The CDR3 bases are TGTGCCAGCAAACAGGGCTACACTGAAGCTTTCTTT. The encoded protein is CASKQGYTEAFF. Full variable domain (remainder filled in from reference TRBV2 and TRBJ1-1): EPEVTQTPSHQVTQMGQEVILRCVPISNHLYFYWYRQILGQKVEFLVSFYNNEISEKSEIFDDQFSVERPDGSNFTLKIRSTKLEDSAMYFCASKQGYTEAFFGQGTRLTVV.

The chain is built from TRBV30 and TRBJ2-2; 8 positions match TRBD2. The V and J ends lost 0 bases and 5 bases, in that order; junction bases with no gene match: 5. This CDR3 is built from 15 residues. Per germline, CDR1 GTSNPN and CDR2 SVGIG (reference sequence). This chain's CDR3 is CAWSVAAGGTGELFF. DNA for the CDR3: TGTGCCTGGAGTGTAGCGGCGGGGGGAACCGGGGAGCTGTTTTTT.

This clone was counted only a few times. V is TRBV7-2 and J is TRBJ2-4; tentatively, D is TRBD1 (6 bases). CDR1 is SGHTA and CDR2 is FQGNSA in the germline V gene. Trimming cost V 5 bases and J 0 bases, with 11 bases left between them. CDR3 length: 15 amino acids. The CDR3 DNA follows: TGTGCCAGCAGCCCAGACAGGCTAGCCAAAAACATTCAGTACTTC. It is translated as CASSPDRLAKNIQYF.

In regard to this clone: The sample has other DNA sequences that encode this CDR3 too. This sequence joins TRBV18 and TRBJ2-7; TRBD1 aligns across 8 bases. The CDR3 totals 13 residues. CDR1 is KGHSH, CDR2 LQKENI, per germline. Trimming took 3 bases from V and 2 from J; bases not matched to a gene: 0. This CDR3 reads CASSPDRAYEQYF. The CDR3 DNA follows: TGTGCCAGCTCACCGGACAGGGCCTACGAGCAGTACTTC.

This chain links TRBV19 with TRBJ2-7; no firm D call. Germline assignment: CDR1 LNHDA and CDR2 SQIVND (reference sequence). CDR3 length equals 14 residues. V dropped 4 bases and J dropped 7 bases, with 17 bases sitting between them. CDR3 in DNA: TGTGCCAGTAGTACTCAGACCGACACGGCGGAGCAGTACTTC. This encodes CASSTQTDTAEQYF.

This chain links TRBV5-1 with TRBJ2-1; no clear D gene. CDR1 is SGHRS and CDR2 is YFSETQ in the germline V gene. The CDR3 sequence is 14 residues long. The V end lost 1 base, the J end lost 7 bases, and 12 bases lay between the germline ends. The CDR3 DNA sequence: TGCGCCAGCAGCTTGTCGAACCCCCGGAATGAGCAGTTCTTC. Its protein is CASSLSNPRNEQFF.

The table lists this clone with a few counts. The rearrangement uses TRBV4-2 and TRBJ2-7; TRBD2 matches at 8 bases. Germline V gives CDR1 LGHNA, CDR2 YNFKEQ. The ends lost 1 base at V and 3 bases at J; junction bases unmatched: 11. This CDR3 is 17 amino acids long. The CDR3 nucleotides are TGTGCCAGCAGCCAAGGTCCTATCGGGGGGGCCGGCTACGAGCAGTACTTC. Its translation is CASSQGPIGGAGYEQYF.

The chain links TRBV5-6 to TRBJ2-7; maybe TRBD2 (6 bases). CDR1 and CDR2 from the germline V gene are SGHDT and YYEEEE. Trimming took off 4 bases at V and 5 bases at J, with 10 bases between the two ends. The CDR3 totals 12 residues. The CDR3: CASSLEGNEQYF. The CDR3 DNA is TGTGCCAGCAGCCTGGAGGGGAACGAGCAGTACTTC.

The J gene is TRBJ2-2, the V gene TRBV19; D might be TRBD2 (6 bases). The V gene's germline CDR1 is LNHDA and CDR2 SQIVND (reference sequence). This CDR3 is built from 12 residues. The V end was cut by 7 bases, the J end by 4 bases, with 7 bases between. This CDR3 is CASTGGTGELFF. The CDR3 region has the DNA TGTGCCAGTACCGGGGGCACCGGGGAGCTGTTTTTT.

V gene TRBV7-9 combines with J gene TRBJ1-5; D gene unclear. Trimming shortened V by 0 bases and J by 4 bases, and 4 bases separated the two germline ends. Per germline, CDR1 SEHNR and CDR2 FQNEAQ (reference sequence). This CDR3 has 13 residues. As DNA, the CDR3 is TGTGCCAGCAGCTTAGCGGAGAATCAGCCCCAGCATTTT. This gives the protein CASSLAENQPQHF.

The J gene is TRBJ1-2, the V gene TRBV29-1; the D gene is possibly TRBD1 (5 bases). With 6 bases removed from V and 6 bases from J, the gap between germline ends came to 17 bases. CDR3 length: 13 amino acids. The germline CDR1 and CDR2 sequences are SQVTM and ANQGSEA. In DNA, the CDR3 is TGCAGCGTGGTCCGGGACCCGGGGGATGGCTACACCTTC. It specifies CSVVRDPGDGYTF.

The rearrangement uses TRBV10-3 and TRBJ2-1; 8 nucleotides match TRBD2. Trimming removed 4 bases from V and 5 bases from J; junction bases left unmatched: 4. Germline loops: CDR1 ENHRY, CDR2 SYGVKD. The CDR3 totals 14 residues. CDR3 nucleotide sequence: TGTGCCATCAGTGGAGCGGGGGTCAACAATGAGCAGTTCTTC. It codes for CAISGAGVNNEQFF.

This clone was counted a few times. V usage is TRBV23-1 and J usage is TRBJ1-1; 7 bases line up with TRBD1. TRBV23-1 is placed among ORFs of uncertain function. J was trimmed by 2 bases and V by 3 bases; bases with no gene match: 18. The CDR3 runs 19 residues. CDR3 sequence reads: CASSHPSMTGTLKNTEAFF. The CDR3 nucleotides are TGCGCCAGCAGTCACCCCTCGATGACAGGGACCCTAAAAAACACTGAAGCTTTCTTT.

This clone was counted a few times. This rearrangement joins TRBV29-1 to TRBJ1-1, with 9 bases that match TRBD1. CDR1 SQVTM and CDR2 ANQGSEA come from the germline V gene. The CDR3 covers 14 residues. CDR3 in amino acids: CKLIPGTGTPRAFF. The CDR3 DNA reads TGCAAGCTTATCCCCGGGACAGGGACTCCTAGGGCTTTCTTT.

This clone occurred a few times. The genes are TRBV5-1 and TRBJ2-1; D is perhaps TRBD2 (5 bases). In germline, CDR1 is SGHRS, CDR2 YFSETQ. Trimming stripped 0 bases from V and 9 bases from J, with 10 bases between. The CDR3 totals 13 residues. In DNA, the CDR3 is TGCGCCAGCAGCTTGGAAGCGGATGGTGAGCAGTTCTTC. This sequence encodes CASSLEADGEQFF.

This clone appeared a few times. The chain employs TRBV4-1 and TRBJ2-1; D unresolved. Germline CDR1 MGHRA, CDR2 YSYEKL. Trimming shortened V by 0 bases and J by 0 bases, and 12 bases separated the two germline ends. The CDR3 has 17 residues. The CDR3, as DNA: TGCGCCAGCAGCCAAGATTCTGGCGCTAGCTCCTACAATGAGCAGTTCTTC. This sequence encodes CASSQDSGASSYNEQFF.

The V gene is TRBV5-1, the J gene TRBJ2-1; TRBD2 agrees at 8 bases. Trimming removed 1 base from V and 2 bases from J; junction bases left unmatched: 8. CDR3 length equals 17 residues. CDR1 and CDR2 (germline): SGHRS, YFSETQ. The CDR3 loop is CASSLNGGGLTYNEQFF. The CDR3 nucleotides read TGCGCCAGCAGCTTGAACGGGGGGGGCCTAACCTACAATGAGCAGTTCTTC.

The J gene is TRBJ1-6, the V gene TRBV18, with D possibly TRBD1 on 5 matching bases. V was pared by 4 bases and J by 10 bases, with 8 bases between. The CDR3 contains 12 residues. The germline V gene encodes CDR1 KGHSH and CDR2 LQKENI. CDR3: CASSRGGSPLHF. CDR3 in DNA: TGTGCCAGCTCACGGGGGGGATCACCCCTCCACTTT.

The chain combines TRBV14 with TRBJ2-3; D might be TRBD1 (5 bases). This CDR3 is 14 amino acids long. Trimming left V 1 base short and J 1 base short, with 6 bases between. Germline lookup yields CDR1 SGHDN and CDR2 FVKESK. CDR3 sequence: CASSQVRGTDTQYF. The CDR3 coding sequence is TGTGCCAGCAGCCAAGTCAGGGGCACAGATACGCAGTATTTT.

This clone was seen a handful of times. The chain uses TRBV14 and TRBJ1-5; a possible D gene is TRBD1 (5 bases). There are 15 residues in the CDR3. Trimming left V 4 bases short and J 2 bases short, with 12 bases between. CDR1 is SGHDN and CDR2 is FVKESK in the germline V gene. In DNA form, the CDR3 reads TGTGCCAGCAGCCCGCTAAGGGGCTGCAATCAGCCCCAGCATTTT. Translation gives CASSPLRGCNQPQHF.

This clone was seen a handful of times. The genes are TRBV9 and TRBJ2-1; 9 nucleotides match TRBD2. V trimming: 0 bases; J trimming: 8 bases; junction bases outside the gene matches: 6. Germline lookup yields CDR1 SGDLS and CDR2 YYNGEE. This CDR3 contains 15 residues. CDR3 sequence (DNA): TGTGCCAGCAGCGTAGATCCCCTAGCGGGATATGAGCAGTTCTTC. Amino acids: CASSVDPLAGYEQFF.